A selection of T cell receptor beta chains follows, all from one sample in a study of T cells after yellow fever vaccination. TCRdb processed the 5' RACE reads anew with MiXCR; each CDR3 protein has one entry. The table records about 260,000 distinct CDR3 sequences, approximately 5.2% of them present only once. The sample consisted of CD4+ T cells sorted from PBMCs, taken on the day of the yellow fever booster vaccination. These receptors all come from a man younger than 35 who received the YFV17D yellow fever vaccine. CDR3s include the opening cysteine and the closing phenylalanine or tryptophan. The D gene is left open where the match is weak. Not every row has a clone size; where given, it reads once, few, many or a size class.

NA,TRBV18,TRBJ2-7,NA,TGTGCCAGCTCACCATTTACAGACAGTTACGAGCAGTACTTC,CASSPFTDSYEQYF
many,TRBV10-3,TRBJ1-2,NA,TGTGCCATCAGTGAGTCGCCCGCACATGGCTACACCTTC,CAISESPAHGYTF
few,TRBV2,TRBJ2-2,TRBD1,TGTGCCAGCACCCCCGGGACAGGGGGCGTCACCGGGGAGCTGTTTTTT,CASTPGTGGVTGELFF
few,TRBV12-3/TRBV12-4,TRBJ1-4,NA,TGTGCCAGCAGTTCCGGGTCTCGATTCCCTAATGAAAAACTGTTTTTT,CASSSGSRFPNEKLFF
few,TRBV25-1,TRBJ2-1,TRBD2,TGTGCCAGCAGCCTGGCCCGGGGGGCCTACAATGAGCAGTTCTTC,CASSLARGAYNEQFF
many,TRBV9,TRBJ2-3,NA,TGTGCCAGCAGCGTAAGCATCACAGATACGCAGTATTTT,CASSVSITDTQYF
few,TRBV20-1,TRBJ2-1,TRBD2,TGCAGTGCTAGAGGACTAGCGTCCTACAATGAGCAGTTCTTC,CSARGLASYNEQFF
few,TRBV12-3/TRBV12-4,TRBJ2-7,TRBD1,TGTGCCAGCAGCCGACAGGGTCTAGGGGACGAGCAGTACTTC,CASSRQGLGDEQYF
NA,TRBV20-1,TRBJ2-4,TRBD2,TGCAGTGCTTTCTCGACTAGCGGGGGCCGGGACATTCAGTACTTC,CSAFSTSGGRDIQYF
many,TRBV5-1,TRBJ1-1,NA,TGCGCCAGCAGCTTGGCTTCGGGGGCATTCACGGGCACTGAAGCTTTCTTT,CASSLASGAFTGTEAFF
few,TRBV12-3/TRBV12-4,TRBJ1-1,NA,TGTGCCAGCGGCGGTAGTATTACAGGAAACACTGAAGCTTTCTTT,CASGGSITGNTEAFF
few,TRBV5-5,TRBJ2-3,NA,TGTGCCAGCAGCTTCGTCGTCTACTCAGATACGCAGTATTTT,CASSFVVYSDTQYF
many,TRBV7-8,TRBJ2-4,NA,TGTGCCAGCAGCTTATGGCGGGACGGAAACATTCAGTACTTC,CASSLWRDGNIQYF
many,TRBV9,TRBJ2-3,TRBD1,TGTGCCAGCAGCGGGGGACAGGTCACAGATACGCAGTATTTT,CASSGGQVTDTQYF
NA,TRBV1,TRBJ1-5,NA,TGCACCAGCAGCTACCCCCGGAGGGACCAGCCCCAGCATTTT,CTSSYPRRDQPQHF
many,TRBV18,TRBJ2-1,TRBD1,TGTGCCAGCTCCCGTGGACAGGGGGGATACAATGAGCAGTTCTTC,CASSRGQGGYNEQFF
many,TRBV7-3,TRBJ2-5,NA,TGTGCCAGCAGCCTCTCTGGCGTTCAAGAGACCCAGTACTTC,CASSLSGVQETQYF
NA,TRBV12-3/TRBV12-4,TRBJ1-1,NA,TGTGCCAGCAGTACCCAAGGACGGTCCGAAGCTTTCTTT,CASSTQGRSEAFF
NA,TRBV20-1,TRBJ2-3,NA,TGCAGTGCTAGACTCCAATCCACAGATACGCAGTATTTT,CSARLQSTDTQYF
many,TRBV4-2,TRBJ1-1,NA,TGTGCCAGCACCGGGGTAATAGCGACTGAAGCTTTCTTT,CASTGVIATEAFF